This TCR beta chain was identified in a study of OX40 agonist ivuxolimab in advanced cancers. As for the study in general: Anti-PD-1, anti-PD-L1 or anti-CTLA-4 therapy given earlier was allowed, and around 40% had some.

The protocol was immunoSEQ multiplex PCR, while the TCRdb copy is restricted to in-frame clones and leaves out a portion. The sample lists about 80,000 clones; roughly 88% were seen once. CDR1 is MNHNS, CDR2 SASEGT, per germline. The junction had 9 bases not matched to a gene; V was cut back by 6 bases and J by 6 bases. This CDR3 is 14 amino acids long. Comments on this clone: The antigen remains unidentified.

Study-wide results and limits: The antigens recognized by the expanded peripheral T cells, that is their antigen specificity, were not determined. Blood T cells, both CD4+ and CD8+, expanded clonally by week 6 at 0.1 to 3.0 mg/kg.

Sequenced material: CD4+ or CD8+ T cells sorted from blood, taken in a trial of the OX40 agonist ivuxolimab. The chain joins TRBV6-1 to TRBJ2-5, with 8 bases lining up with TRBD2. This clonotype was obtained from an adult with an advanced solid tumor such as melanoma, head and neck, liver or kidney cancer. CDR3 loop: CASSGTGRAKTQYF. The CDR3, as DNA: TGTGCCAGCAGCGGCACCGGGAGGGCGAAGACCCAGTACTTC.